This TCR beta chain comes out of a study of identical twins. TCRdb processed the 5' RACE reads anew with MiXCR; each CDR3 protein has one entry. The table has about 730,000 distinct CDR3 sequences, around 20% seen once. In addition, the sample was reused for a study of T cells expressing NK-cell markers.

The sequence was obtained from a woman aged 18-35 years in good health. The sample consisted of PBMCs.

The CDR3 protein is CASSPMGQQETQYF. The CDR3 nucleotides are TGTGCCAGCAGTCCGATGGGACAGCAAGAGACCCAGTACTTC. This chain connects TRBV6-1 to TRBJ2-5; the match to TRBD1 covers 7 bases. The CDR3 has 14 residues. The ends lost 5 bases at V and 2 bases at J; junction bases unmatched: 5. CDR1 is MNHNS, CDR2 SASEGT, per germline.